This T cell receptor (beta chain) appears in the sequencing data of a study of response to subunit inactivated influenza vaccine. General observations from the study: The authors suggested that every seasonal influenza vaccination recruits few new T cells.

V lost 0 bases and J 6 bases, leaving 12 bases between the germline ends. Germline lookup yields CDR1 MGHRA and CDR2 YSYEKL. The CDR3 is 14 residues long. As concerns this clonotype: Its antigen is undetermined.

From the RT-PCR reads, TCRdb called clonotypes with MiXCR, one entry per CDR3 protein. The table includes 500,000 to 600,000 distinct CDR3 sequences, more than 15% detected once. This clonotype originated in a man between 45 and 75 years old who received an inactivated influenza vaccine. The V gene is TRBV4-1, the J gene TRBJ2-7; no clear D gene. Sequencing used CD4+ T cells sorted from PBMCs, obtained around 2 years after vaccination. CDR3 sequence: CASSQDRTVAEQYF. CDR3 bases: TGCGCCAGCAGCCAAGATAGAACAGTAGCCGAGCAGTACTTC.